This entry lists 6 T cell receptor beta chains sequenced from one sample in a study of blood T cells in healthy people across ages. Alongside a J-beta primer mix, a sample-barcoded 5' primer served in a second PCR lasting roughly 7 to 12 cycles. TCRdb recomputed calls from the 5' RACE reads with MiXCR, one row per CDR3 protein. The sample lists roughly 730,000 distinct CDR3 sequences; roughly 56% were seen once. The sample taken for sequencing was blood. Receptor source: a middle-aged man in good health.

This rearrangement joins TRBV7-2 to TRBJ2-7, with 15 bases aligning to TRBD2. Germline assignment: CDR1 SGHTA and CDR2 FQGNSA. V dropped 3 bases and J dropped 7; count of bases not matched to a gene: 10. The CDR3 is made up of 17 amino acids. CDR3 loop: CASSFSGLAGGYNEQYF. The CDR3 DNA sequence: TGTGCCAGCAGCTTTTCGGGACTAGCGGGAGGCTACAATGAGCAGTACTTC.

The CDR3 DNA sequence: TGCGCCAGCAGTTCGGACTCCTTATCCCTGGAGCAGTACTTC. Residues: CASSSDSLSLEQYF. The chain recombines TRBV5-1 with TRBJ2-7; a weak D match, TRBD2 (5 bases). CDR1 and CDR2 (germline): SGHRS, YFSETQ. Between the trimmed V and J ends, which lost 5 bases and 7 bases, there was a span of 19 bases. The CDR3 loop spans 14 amino acids.

The genes are TRBV2 and TRBJ2-3; the D gene could be TRBD1 or TRBD2 (5 bases each). The germline V gene encodes CDR1 SNHLY and CDR2 FYNNEI. This CDR3 spans 13 amino acids. The V and J ends lost 8 bases and 8 bases respectively, with 17 bases between them. CDR3 DNA sequence: TGTGCCAGCTGTCTCGGGATTCAGGGTACGCAGTATTTT. Residues: CASCLGIQGTQYF.

This clonotype was detected a few times. J is TRBJ2-1 and V is TRBV5-1; 7 nucleotides agree with TRBD1. V gave up 3 bases and J gave up 1 base; unmatched junction bases: 4. CDR1 is SGHRS and CDR2 is YFSETQ in the germline V gene. This CDR3 is 15 amino acids long. As DNA, the CDR3 is TGCGCCAGCAGCTCCCTGGACAGGTCCTACAATGAGCAGTTCTTC. Its translation is CASSSLDRSYNEQFF. The full variable domain, completed using reference TRBV5-1 and TRBJ2-1, is KAGVTQTPRYLIKTRGQQVTLSCSPISGHRSVSWYQQTPGQGLQFLFEYFSETQRNKGNFPGRFSGRQFSNSRSEMNVSTLELGDSALYLCASSSLDRSYNEQFFGPGTRLTVL.

The rearrangement uses TRBV10-2 and TRBJ2-3; D perhaps matches TRBD1 (5 bases). V lost 3 bases, J lost 2 bases, and 12 bases lay in between. Germline loops: CDR1 WSHSY, CDR2 SAAADI. This CDR3 has 15 amino acids. This CDR3 is CASSDNRRPTDTQYF. The DNA of the CDR3 is TGCGCCAGCAGTGATAACAGGAGACCCACAGATACGCAGTATTTT.

This chain uses TRBV20-1 with TRBJ1-2, with D maybe TRBD1 (6 bases). The V end was cut by 0 bases, the J end by 5 bases, with 13 bases between. Germline values: CDR1 DFQATT, CDR2 SNEGSKA (reference sequence). The CDR3 length is 14 residues. CDR3 DNA sequence: TGCAGTGCTAGAGAGAGATCAGGACAGTATGGCTACACCTTC. This gives the protein CSARERSGQYGYTF.